The 27 T cell receptor beta chains below come from one sample, sequenced in a study of T cell changes during pregnancy in multiple sclerosis. The method was immunoSEQ multiplex PCR; TCRdb's version includes in-frame clones alone and lacks a portion of them. The table shows tens of thousands of clones, with around 90% occurring only once. Sample: peripheral blood, taken in the third trimester of pregnancy. The receptors derive from a female donor in good health, enrolled as a control in a pregnancy study.

The V and J genes are TRBV7-9 and TRBJ1-2, with 8 bases fitting TRBD1. This CDR3 is built from 17 residues. J was trimmed by 4 bases and V by 5 bases; bases with no gene match: 15. Germline V lookup: CDR1 SEHNR, CDR2 FQNEAQ (reference sequence). This chain's CDR3 is CASSSREAGGVGYGYTF. The CDR3 DNA follows: TGTGCCAGCAGCAGCCGGGAGGCAGGGGGCGTCGGCTATGGCTACACCTTC.

The genes are TRBV5-1 and TRBJ2-5; TRBD2 is a possible D gene (6 bases). Germline CDR1 SGHRS, CDR2 YFSETQ. The CDR3 sequence is 16 residues long. Between the trimmed V and J ends, which lost 0 bases and 2 bases, there was a span of 14 bases. Written as DNA, the CDR3 is TGCGCCAGCAGCTTGGGTGGAGGGTTGAGGCAAGAGACCCAGTACTTC. Translated: CASSLGGGLRQETQYF.

The chain links TRBV7-8 to TRBJ2-2; 15 positions agree with TRBD2. Germline CDR1 is SGHVS and CDR2 is FQNEAQ. Trimming cost V 5 bases and J 7 bases; bases outside gene matches: 17. The CDR3 spans 20 residues. The CDR3, as DNA: TGTGCCAGCAGCCCTCCCAGGACTAGCGGGAGGGCAGGATACCTCGGGGAGCTGTTTTTT. The encoded protein is CASSPPRTSGRAGYLGELFF. The variable domain in full, with the rest retrieved from reference TRBV7-8 and TRBJ2-2, is GAGVSQSPRYKVAKRGQDVALRCDPISGHVSLFWYQQALGQGPEFLTYFQNEAQLDKSGLPSDRFFAERPEGSVSTLKIQRTQQEDSAVYLCASSPPRTSGRAGYLGELFFGEGSRLTVL.

The gene calls are TRBV4-1 and TRBJ2-4, with D tentatively TRBD2 (7 bases). Germline V CDR1 and CDR2: MGHRA, YSYEKL. Trimming cost V 1 base and J 7 bases, with 17 bases left between them. The CDR3 is 16 amino acids. This CDR3 reads CASSQVTAGRGNIQYF. In DNA, the CDR3 is TGCGCCAGCAGCCAAGTTACAGCGGGAAGGGGGAACATTCAGTACTTC.

J is TRBJ2-1 and V is TRBV27; D possibly corresponds to TRBD2 (6 bases). CDR3 size: 16 residues. Trimming shortened V by 5 bases and J by 0 bases, and 14 bases separated the two germline ends. The germline V gene encodes CDR1 MNHEY and CDR2 SMNVEV (reference sequence). Here the CDR3 reads CASSPRRGNSYNEQFF. DNA for the CDR3: TGTGCCAGCAGTCCCCGGCGGGGAAACTCCTACAATGAGCAGTTCTTC.

The chain joins TRBV7-9 to TRBJ2-7; a possible D gene is TRBD1 (5 bases). The CDR3 is made up of 15 amino acids. The germline CDR1 and CDR2 sequences are SEHNR and FQNEAQ (reference sequence). Deletions cut 5 bases from V and 5 bases from J, with 19 bases between. CDR3 nucleotide sequence: TGTGCCAGCAGCCCCAGGCTTATCCAGGGCCACGAGCAGTACTTC. This codes for CASSPRLIQGHEQYF.

The J gene is TRBJ2-7, the V gene TRBV19, with TRBD2 matching over 7 bases. Germline V gives CDR1 LNHDA, CDR2 SQIVND (reference sequence). The trim removed 6 bases at V and 7 bases at J, leaving 15 bases unmatched. The CDR3 covers 15 residues. The CDR3 region is CASRSQAQTGGEQYF. The CDR3 DNA reads as TGTGCCAGTAGAAGCCAGGCCCAGACGGGAGGAGAGCAGTACTTC.

The genes are TRBV4-3 and TRBJ2-7; 9 bases fit TRBD1. The CDR3 sequence is 16 residues long. Germline V gene lookup returns CDR1 LGHNA and CDR2 YSLEER. J lost 6 bases, V lost 0 bases, and 9 bases had no gene match. CDR3 nucleotides: TGCGCCAGCAGCCAAGACTGGGGACAGGGAGGGAGCGAGCAGTACTTC. This encodes CASSQDWGQGGSEQYF.

The chain recombines TRBV6-5 with TRBJ1-1, with a tentative D call TRBD1 (5 bases). Germline loops: CDR1 MNHEY, CDR2 SVGAGI. Trimming stripped 2 bases from V and 7 bases from J, with 14 bases between. The CDR3 contains 14 residues. CDR3 region: CASSYSQGVGEAFF. CDR3 sequence (DNA): TGTGCCAGCAGTTACAGTCAGGGCGTCGGTGAAGCTTTCTTT.

The chain links TRBV5-4 to TRBJ2-7; no clear D. Germline-derived CDR1 and CDR2 are SGHNT and YYREEE (reference sequence). The CDR3 spans 12 residues. V was pared by 4 bases and J by 5 bases, with 10 bases between. This CDR3 reads CASSTDNDEQYF. CDR3 DNA sequence: TGTGCCAGCAGCACCGACAACGACGAGCAGTACTTC. The variable domain in full, completed from reference TRBV5-4 and TRBJ2-7, reads ETGVTQSPTHLIKTRGQQVTLRCSSQSGHNTVSWYQQALGQGPQFIFQYYREEENGRGNFPPRFSGLQFPNYSSELNVNALELDDSALYLCASSTDNDEQYFGPGTRLTVT.

V usage is TRBV5-6 and J usage is TRBJ1-6; no firm D call. The CDR3 sequence is 15 residues long. Deletions cut 1 base from V and 5 bases from J, with 10 bases between. CDR1 and CDR2 from the germline V gene are SGHDT and YYEEEE. The CDR3 loop reads CASSLSPSDNSPLHF. The CDR3 DNA follows: TGTGCCAGCAGCTTGAGCCCTTCCGATAATTCACCCCTCCACTTT.

The J gene is TRBJ1-2, the V gene TRBV5-4, with D maybe TRBD1 (6 bases). The CDR3 length is 14 residues. The V end lost 0 bases, the J end lost 5 bases, and 11 bases lay between the germline ends. In germline, CDR1 is SGHNT, CDR2 YYREEE (reference sequence). CDR3 sequence reads: CASSLGRGSYGYTF. The CDR3 DNA follows: TGTGCCAGCAGCTTGGGCAGGGGAAGTTATGGCTACACCTTC.

This clone was counted only a few times. This sequence joins TRBV7-9 and TRBJ2-1, with 7 bases that match TRBD2. The CDR3 consists of 14 residues. Germline V gene data show CDR1 as SEHNR and CDR2 as FQNEAQ (reference sequence). V trimming: 4 bases; J trimming: 8 bases; junction bases outside the gene matches: 8. The CDR3 sequence: CASSWGGREDEQFF. Here the CDR3 DNA reads TGTGCCAGCAGCTGGGGCGGGAGAGAGGATGAGCAGTTCTTC.

This chain links TRBV6-4 with TRBJ2-1; 11 bases are a match to TRBD2. CDR3 length: 15 residues. Per the germline V gene, CDR1 is MRHNA and CDR2 is SNTAGT. Trimming took 3 bases from V and 8 from J; bases not matched to a gene: 6. CDR3 region: CASSEGSSGGHEQFF. The CDR3 nucleotides read TGTGCCAGCAGTGAAGGGTCTAGCGGGGGGCATGAGCAGTTCTTC.

This clone was found a few times. This chain links TRBV11-2 with TRBJ2-3; TRBD2 aligns across 8 bases. The CDR3 has 15 residues. Germline V gene data show CDR1 as SGHAT and CDR2 as FQNNGV. Trimming at V came to 4 bases and at J to 5 bases, leaving 8 bases not matched to a gene. The CDR3 protein is CASSSVAGSGDTQYF. The CDR3 bases are TGTGCCAGCAGCTCGGTAGCGGGAAGTGGAGATACGCAGTATTTT. Combining the CDR3 with reference TRBV11-2 and TRBJ2-3 gives the whole variable domain EAGVAQSPRYKIIEKRQSVAFWCNPISGHATLYWYQQILGQGPKLLIQFQNNGVVDDSQLPKDRFSAERLKGVDSTLKIQPAKLEDSAVYLCASSSVAGSGDTQYFGPGTRLTVL.

In its sample, this clone was seen once. The rearrangement joins TRBV19 to TRBJ1-5; no firm D call. This CDR3 comprises 13 residues. Deletions cut 1 base from V and 4 bases from J, with 5 bases between. Germline assignment: CDR1 LNHDA and CDR2 SQIVND (reference sequence). Here the CDR3 reads CASSIARNQPQHF. Here the CDR3 DNA reads TGTGCCAGTAGTATAGCGCGTAATCAGCCCCAGCATTTT.

The chain recombines TRBV6-4 with TRBJ2-2; no firm D call. The length of the CDR3 is 13 residues. V lost 4 bases and J 8 bases, leaving 11 bases between the germline ends. Germline lookup yields CDR1 MRHNA and CDR2 SNTAGT. CDR3 in amino acids: CASSAGDAGELFF. CDR3 bases: TGTGCCAGCAGTGCAGGTGACGCAGGGGAGCTGTTTTTT.

The chain has TRBV7-9 and TRBJ1-4; 10 bases are a match to TRBD1. Germline assignment: CDR1 SEHNR and CDR2 FQNEAQ (reference sequence). The CDR3 runs to 15 residues. Unmatched junction bases numbered 2, after V lost 1 base and J lost 6 bases. The CDR3 protein is CASSLGDRGDEKLFF. The CDR3 DNA reads TGTGCCAGCAGCTTAGGGGACAGGGGAGATGAAAAACTGTTTTTT.

V and J are TRBV6-5 and TRBJ1-6, with 10 nucleotides matching TRBD1. Trimming cost V 4 bases and J 9 bases; bases outside gene matches: 6. CDR3 length: 15 residues. The V gene's germline CDR1 is MNHEY and CDR2 SVGAGI. As DNA, the CDR3 is TGTGCCAGCAGTTCTTTGACAGGGGGCGCTTCACCCCTCCACTTT. Protein: CASSSLTGGASPLHF.

The chain recombines TRBV5-5 with TRBJ1-5, with 11 bases lining up with TRBD1. The junction had 14 bases not matched to a gene; V was cut back by 3 bases and J by 6 bases. This CDR3 region has 18 residues. Germline lookup yields CDR1 SGHKS and CDR2 YYEKEE (reference sequence). CDR3 DNA: TGTGCCAGCAGCTCCCTCTGGGGAGGGACAGGGGGAATTCAGCCCCAGCATTTT. This codes for CASSSLWGGTGGIQPQHF.

This sequence joins TRBV29-1 and TRBJ2-1; 11 nucleotides match TRBD2. Germline CDR1 reads SQVTM; CDR2 reads ANQGSEA. With 5 bases clipped from V and 7 bases from J, the junction kept 7 bases outside the gene matches. The CDR3 has 14 amino acids. The CDR3 sequence is CSVQLAGAGNEQFF. The CDR3 DNA sequence: TGCAGCGTTCAACTAGCGGGAGCGGGTAATGAGCAGTTCTTC.

The chain couples TRBV18 to TRBJ1-1, with D uncertain. V was cut by 8 bases and J by 3 bases, with 13 bases left in between. Germline CDR1 is KGHSH and CDR2 is LQKENI. The CDR3 totals 13 residues. The CDR3 coding sequence is TGTGCCAGCCTTGATATGAGAGACACTGAAGCTTTCTTT. Translating gives CASLDMRDTEAFF.

The CDR3 loop is CASSVAGGQGAYGYTF. The DNA of the CDR3 is TGTGCCAGCAGCGTAGCGGGGGGACAGGGGGCGTATGGCTACACCTTC. The chain is built from TRBV9 and TRBJ1-2, with 12 bases identical to TRBD1. Germline assignment: CDR1 SGDLS and CDR2 YYNGEE. The CDR3 extends over 16 amino acids. V lost 0 bases and J lost 5; bases outside the gene matches: 5.

The chain couples TRBV6-1 to TRBJ1-2; 8 bases are a match to TRBD1. The CDR3 spans 15 residues. Germline trimming cut 4 bases from V and 3 bases from J; bases unmatched to any gene: 7. The germline CDR1 and CDR2 sequences are MNHNS and SASEGT. The DNA of the CDR3 is TGTGCCAGCAGTGGGCAGGGGGCGAACGACTATGGCTACACCTTC. It encodes CASSGQGANDYGYTF.

The chain carries TRBV2 and TRBJ1-3; a weak D match, TRBD1 (5 bases). The CDR3 runs to 16 residues. Deletions cut 6 bases from V and 0 bases from J, with 15 bases between. From germline, CDR1 is SNHLY and CDR2 FYNNEI. CDR3 coding DNA: TGTGCCAGCAGGAGGAGTGGACAAGCCTCTGGAAACACCATATATTTT. As protein: CASRRSGQASGNTIYF.

This clone was picked up one time. The chain links TRBV7-2 to TRBJ2-5, with 11 bases fitting TRBD2. J lost 1 base, V lost 6 bases, and 10 bases had no gene match. There are 17 residues in the CDR3. Germline CDR1 and CDR2: SGHTA and FQGNSA. In DNA form, the CDR3 reads TGTGCCAGCAGACCACCCGGGACTAGCGGCCTCCAAGAGACCCAGTACTTC. It specifies CASRPPGTSGLQETQYF.

The J gene is TRBJ2-1, the V gene TRBV10-2, with a tentative D call TRBD2 (6 bases). The CDR3 is 14 residues long. The germline V gene encodes CDR1 WSHSY and CDR2 SAAADI. The ends were cut back, 4 bases at V and 3 bases at J, with 10 bases in the middle. CDR3 loop: CASSGGLHYNEQFF. The CDR3 bases are TGCGCCAGCAGTGGGGGACTGCACTACAATGAGCAGTTCTTC.